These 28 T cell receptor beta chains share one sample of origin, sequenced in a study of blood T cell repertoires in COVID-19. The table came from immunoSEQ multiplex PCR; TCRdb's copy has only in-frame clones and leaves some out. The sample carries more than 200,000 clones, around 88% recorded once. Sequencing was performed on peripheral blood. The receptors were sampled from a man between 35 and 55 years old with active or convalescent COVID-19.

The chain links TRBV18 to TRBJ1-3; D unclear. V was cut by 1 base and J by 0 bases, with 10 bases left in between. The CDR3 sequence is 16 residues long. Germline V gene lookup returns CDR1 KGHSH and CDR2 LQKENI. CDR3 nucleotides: TGTGCCAGCTCACCACGACAAACCCTCTCTGGAAACACCATATATTTT. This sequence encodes CASSPRQTLSGNTIYF.

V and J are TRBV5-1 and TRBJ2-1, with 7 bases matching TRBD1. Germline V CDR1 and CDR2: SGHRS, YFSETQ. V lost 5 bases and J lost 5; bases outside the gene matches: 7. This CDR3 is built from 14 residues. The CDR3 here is CASREQGSNNEQFF. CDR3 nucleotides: TGCGCCAGCAGGGAACAGGGGTCCAACAATGAGCAGTTCTTC.

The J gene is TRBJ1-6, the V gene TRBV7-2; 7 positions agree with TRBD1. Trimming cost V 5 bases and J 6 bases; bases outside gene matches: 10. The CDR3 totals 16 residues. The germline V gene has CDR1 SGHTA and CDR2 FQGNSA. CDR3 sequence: CASSETPWDSNSPLHF. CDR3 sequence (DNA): TGTGCCAGCAGCGAGACTCCCTGGGACAGTAATTCACCCCTCCACTTT.

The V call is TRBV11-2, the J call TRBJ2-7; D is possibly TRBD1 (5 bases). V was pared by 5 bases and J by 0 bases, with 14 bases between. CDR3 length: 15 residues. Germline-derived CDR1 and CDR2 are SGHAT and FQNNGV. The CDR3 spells CASSLIQGNSYEQYF. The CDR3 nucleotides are TGTGCCAGCAGCCTTATCCAGGGAAACTCCTACGAGCAGTACTTC.

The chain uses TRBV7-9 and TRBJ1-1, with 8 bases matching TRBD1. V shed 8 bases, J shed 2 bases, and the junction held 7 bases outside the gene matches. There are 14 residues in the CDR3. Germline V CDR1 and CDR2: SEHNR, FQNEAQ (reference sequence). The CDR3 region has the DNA TGTGCCAGCGCCCTCGGACAGGGTAACACTGAAGCTTTCTTT. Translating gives CASALGQGNTEAFF.

The chain's CDR3 is CASSPDPHIQGRKETQYF. Here the CDR3 DNA reads TGTGCCAGCAGCCCCGACCCACATATACAGGGGAGAAAAGAGACCCAGTACTTC. The chain joins TRBV3-1 (or the pseudogene TRBV3-2) to TRBJ2-5; TRBD1 matches at 7 bases. Germline V gene data show CDR1 as LGHDT and CDR2 as YNNKEL (reference sequence). The V segment lost 4 bases and the J segment 3 bases; nucleotides outside the gene matches: 17. This CDR3 has 18 residues.

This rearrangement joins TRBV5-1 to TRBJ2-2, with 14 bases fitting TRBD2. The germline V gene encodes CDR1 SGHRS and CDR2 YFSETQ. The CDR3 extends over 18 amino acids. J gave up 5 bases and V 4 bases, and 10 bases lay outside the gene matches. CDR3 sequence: CASSDGTSGGSRTGELFF. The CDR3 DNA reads TGCGCCAGCAGCGATGGGACTAGCGGGGGTAGTCGGACCGGGGAGCTGTTTTTT.

Here the CDR3 DNA reads TGTGCCTGGAGTATGGGACAGGCGGGCCCCGGGGAGCTGTTTTTT. It specifies CAWSMGQAGPGELFF. J is TRBJ2-2 and V is TRBV30; 8 bases are shared with TRBD1. Per the germline V gene, CDR1 is GTSNPN and CDR2 is SVGIG (reference sequence). V shed 2 bases and J 6 bases; nucleotides not matched to a gene: 8. The CDR3 extends over 15 amino acids.

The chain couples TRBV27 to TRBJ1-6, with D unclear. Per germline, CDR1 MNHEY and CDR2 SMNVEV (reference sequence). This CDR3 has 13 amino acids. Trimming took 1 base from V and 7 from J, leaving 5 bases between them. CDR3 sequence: CASSLYSNSPLHF. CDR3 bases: TGTGCCAGCAGTTTATACAGCAATTCACCCCTCCACTTT.

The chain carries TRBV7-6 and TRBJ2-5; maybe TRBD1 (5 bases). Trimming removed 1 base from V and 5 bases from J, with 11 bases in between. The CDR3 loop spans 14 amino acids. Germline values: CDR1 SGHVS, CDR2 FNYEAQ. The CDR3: CASSLVSGSETQYF. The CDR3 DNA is TGTGCCAGCAGCTTAGTTTCAGGGTCGGAGACCCAGTACTTC.

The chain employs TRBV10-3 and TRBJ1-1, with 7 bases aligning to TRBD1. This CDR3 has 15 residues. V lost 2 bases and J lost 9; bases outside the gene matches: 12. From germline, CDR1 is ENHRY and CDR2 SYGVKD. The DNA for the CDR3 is TGTGCCATCAGTGAGGGCACGACAGGGATTATGAAAGCTTTCTTT. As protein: CAISEGTTGIMKAFF.

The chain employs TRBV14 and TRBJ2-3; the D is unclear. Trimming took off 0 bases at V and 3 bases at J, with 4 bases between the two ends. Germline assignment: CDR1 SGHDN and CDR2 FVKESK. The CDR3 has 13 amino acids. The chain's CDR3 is CASSQDVTDTQYF. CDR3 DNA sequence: TGTGCCAGCAGCCAAGATGTAACAGATACGCAGTATTTT.

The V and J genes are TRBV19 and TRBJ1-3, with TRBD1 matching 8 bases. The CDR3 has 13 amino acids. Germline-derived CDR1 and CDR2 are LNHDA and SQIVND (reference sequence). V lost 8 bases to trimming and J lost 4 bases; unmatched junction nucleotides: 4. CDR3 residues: CASSTGGGNTIYF. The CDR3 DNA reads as TGTGCCAGTTCCACAGGGGGGGGAAACACCATATATTTT.

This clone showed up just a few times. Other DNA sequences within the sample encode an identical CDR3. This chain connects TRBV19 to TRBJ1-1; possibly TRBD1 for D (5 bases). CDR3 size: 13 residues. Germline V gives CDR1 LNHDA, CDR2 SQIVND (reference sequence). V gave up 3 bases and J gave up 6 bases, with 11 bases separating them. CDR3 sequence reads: CASSIGQGPEAFF. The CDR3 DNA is TGTGCCAGTAGTATTGGGCAGGGCCCTGAAGCTTTCTTT.

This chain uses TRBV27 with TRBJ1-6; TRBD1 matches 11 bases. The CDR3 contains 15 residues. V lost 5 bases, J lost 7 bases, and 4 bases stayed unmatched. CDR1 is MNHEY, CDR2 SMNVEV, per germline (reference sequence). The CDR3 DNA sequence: TGTGCCAGCAGTAAACGGACAGGGGGCAATTCACCCCTCCACTTT. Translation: CASSKRTGGNSPLHF.

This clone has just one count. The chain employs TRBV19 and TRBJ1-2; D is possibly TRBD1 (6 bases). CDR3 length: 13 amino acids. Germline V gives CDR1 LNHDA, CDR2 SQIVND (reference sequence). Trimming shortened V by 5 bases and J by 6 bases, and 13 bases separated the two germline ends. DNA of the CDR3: TGTGCCAGTAGTCAAACAGGGTGGGATGGCTACACCTTC. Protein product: CASSQTGWDGYTF.

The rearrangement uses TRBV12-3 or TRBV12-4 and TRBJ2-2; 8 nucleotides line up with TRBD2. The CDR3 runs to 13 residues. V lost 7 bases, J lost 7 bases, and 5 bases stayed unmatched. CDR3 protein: CASKRESHGELFF. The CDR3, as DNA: TGTGCCAGCAAGCGGGAGTCTCACGGGGAGCTGTTTTTT.

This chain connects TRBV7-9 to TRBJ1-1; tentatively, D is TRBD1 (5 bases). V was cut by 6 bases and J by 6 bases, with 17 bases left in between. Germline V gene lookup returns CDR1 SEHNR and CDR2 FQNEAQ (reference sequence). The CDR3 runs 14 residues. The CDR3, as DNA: TGTGCCAGCAGTACCCTCTACGGGGGGGCTGAAGCTTTCTTT. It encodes CASSTLYGGAEAFF. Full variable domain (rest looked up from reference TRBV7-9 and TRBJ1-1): DTGVSQNPRHKITKRGQNVTFRCDPISEHNRLYWYRQTLGQGPEFLTYFQNEAQLEKSRLLSDRFSAERPKGSFSTLEIQRTEQGDSAMYLCASSTLYGGAEAFFGQGTRLTVV.

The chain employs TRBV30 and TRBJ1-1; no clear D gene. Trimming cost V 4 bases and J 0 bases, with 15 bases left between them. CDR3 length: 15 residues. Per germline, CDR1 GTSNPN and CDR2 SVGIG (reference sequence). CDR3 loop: CAWTKSRGMNTEAFF. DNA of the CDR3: TGTGCCTGGACCAAATCCCGAGGGATGAACACTGAAGCTTTCTTT. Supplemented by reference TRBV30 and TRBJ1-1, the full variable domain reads SQTIHQWPATLVQPVGSPLSLECTVEGTSNPNLYWYRQAAGRGLQLLFYSVGIGQISSEVPQNLSASRPQDRQFILSSKKLLLSDSGFYLCAWTKSRGMNTEAFFGQGTRLTVV.

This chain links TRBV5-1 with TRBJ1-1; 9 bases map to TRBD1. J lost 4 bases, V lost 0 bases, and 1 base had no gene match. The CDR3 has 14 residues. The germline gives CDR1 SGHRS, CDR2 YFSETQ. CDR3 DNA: TGCGCCAGCAGCTTGGAGACAGGGGGCACTGAAGCTTTCTTT. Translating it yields CASSLETGGTEAFF.

CDR3 sequence (DNA): TGCAGTGCAGGACAGGATGAAGCTTTCTTT. Its translation: CSAGQDEAFF. The rearrangement joins TRBV20-1 to TRBJ1-1; 7 bases align to TRBD1. Germline V lookup: CDR1 DFQATT, CDR2 SNEGSKA (reference sequence). The CDR3 has 10 residues. The V gene end was trimmed by 6 bases and the J gene end by 7 bases; junction bases not matched to a gene: 2.

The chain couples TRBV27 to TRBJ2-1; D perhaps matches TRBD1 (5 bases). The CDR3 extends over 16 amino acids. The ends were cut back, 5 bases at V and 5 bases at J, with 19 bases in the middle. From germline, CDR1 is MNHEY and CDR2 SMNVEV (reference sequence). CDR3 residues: CASSRGRLGWDNEQFF. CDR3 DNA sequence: TGTGCCAGCAGTAGGGGTAGGCTAGGGTGGGACAATGAGCAGTTCTTC.

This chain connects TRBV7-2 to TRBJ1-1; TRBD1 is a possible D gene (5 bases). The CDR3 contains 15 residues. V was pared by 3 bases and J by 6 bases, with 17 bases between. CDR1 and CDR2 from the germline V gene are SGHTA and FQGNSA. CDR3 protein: CASSLRGFLGAEAFF. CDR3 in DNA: TGTGCCAGCAGCTTGCGGGGGTTCTTGGGGGCTGAAGCTTTCTTT. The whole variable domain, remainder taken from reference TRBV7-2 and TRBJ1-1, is GAGVSQSPSNKVTEKGKDVELRCDPISGHTALYWYRQSLGQGLEFLIYFQGNSAPDKSGLPSDRFSAERTGGSVSTLTIQRTQQEDSAVYLCASSLRGFLGAEAFFGQGTRLTVV.

The CDR3 DNA is TGTGCCAGCAGTGAAGAGTCGGGGTTTGGTGAAAAACTGTTTTTT. This sequence encodes CASSEESGFGEKLFF. The chain carries TRBV25-1 and TRBJ1-4; D is undetermined. This CDR3 spans 15 amino acids. CDR1 and CDR2 (germline): MGHDK, SYGVNS. The V end was cut by 2 bases, the J end by 7 bases, with 14 bases between.

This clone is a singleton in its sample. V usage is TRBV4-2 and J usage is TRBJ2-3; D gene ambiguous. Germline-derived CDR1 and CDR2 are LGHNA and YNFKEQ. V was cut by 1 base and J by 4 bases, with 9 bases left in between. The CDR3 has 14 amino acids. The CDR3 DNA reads TGTGCCAGCAGCCAAGTCTTCTTCTCAGATACGCAGTATTTT. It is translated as CASSQVFFSDTQYF.

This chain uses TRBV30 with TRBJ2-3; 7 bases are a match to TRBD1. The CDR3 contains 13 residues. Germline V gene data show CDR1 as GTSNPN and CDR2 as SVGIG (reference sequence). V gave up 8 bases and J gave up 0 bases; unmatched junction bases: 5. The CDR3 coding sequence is TGTGCCGGGACAGTAGCTAGCACAGATACGCAGTATTTT. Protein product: CAGTVASTDTQYF.

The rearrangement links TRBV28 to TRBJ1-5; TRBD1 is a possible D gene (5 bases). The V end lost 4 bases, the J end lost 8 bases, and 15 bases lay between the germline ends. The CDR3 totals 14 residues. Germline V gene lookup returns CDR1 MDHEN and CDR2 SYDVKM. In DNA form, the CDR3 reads TGTGCCAGCAGTTCCCCGGCGGCAGGGAAGCCCCAGCATTTT. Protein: CASSSPAAGKPQHF.

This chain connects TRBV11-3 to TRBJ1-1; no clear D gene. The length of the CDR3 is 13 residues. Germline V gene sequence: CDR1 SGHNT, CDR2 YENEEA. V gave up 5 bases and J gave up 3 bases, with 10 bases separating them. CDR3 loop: CASSPVRDTEAFF. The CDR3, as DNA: TGTGCCAGCAGCCCCGTTCGGGACACTGAAGCTTTCTTT. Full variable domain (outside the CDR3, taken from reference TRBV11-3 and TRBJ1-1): EAGVVQSPRYKIIEKKQPVAFWCNPISGHNTLYWYLQNLGQGPELLIRYENEEAVDDSQLPKDRFSAERLKGVDSTLKIQPAELGDSAVYLCASSPVRDTEAFFGQGTRLTVV.